This entry is about one TCR beta chain. As yet, its antigen is unknown. This CDR3 has 14 amino acids. V was clipped by 2 bases and J by 7 bases, with 12 bases between them. Germline V CDR1 and CDR2: SGHRS, YFSETQ. PCR was performed using 60 Vbeta and 13 Jbeta primers. TCRdb keeps only in-frame clones here, not all; method: immunoSEQ multiplex PCR. This repertoire comprises approximately 70,000 clones; its ten largest clones make up roughly 5.2%. This sample is part of a study of cytomegalovirus exposure and HLA in healthy donors. Study results and caveats: A later analysis appeared to link common viral pathogens to several of the most significant clusters. Per a later analysis, HLA-associated TCR beta chains showed more clonal expansion than other, equally common TCR beta chains. It was taken for granted in presence/absence analyses that sequencing depth across donors was roughly uniform.

Sequencing used PBMCs. The TCR was taken from a woman between 35 and 50 years old in good health and CMV-seropositive. The genes are TRBV5-1 and TRBJ2-2; no firm D call. The CDR3 DNA reads as TGCGCCAGCAGCTTTAAGCGCGTCAACGGGGAGCTGTTTTTT. Protein sequence: CASSFKRVNGELFF.